This TCR beta chain emerged from a study of identifying expanded T cells in peripheral blood. Findings and caveats of the study: Approximately 1.2 clones differed between technical replicates, versus approximately 17 and 20 over time. Variance in clone template counts between two-week samples significantly increased with total template count across all healthy donors.

Trimming left V 3 bases short and J 1 base short, with 9 bases between. The CDR3 covers 14 residues. Germline V gives CDR1 GTSNPN, CDR2 SVGIG (reference sequence). During the collection period, no donor immune events like infections were recorded. For this clone: Antigen: not known.

Assay: immunoSEQ multiplex PCR; the TCRdb copy retains only in-frame clones and omits some. The data hold some 99,000 clones, with about 88% observed a single time. The sequence derives from a person aged 18 to 75 in good health. The specimen sequenced was blood. The V call is TRBV30, the J call TRBJ2-2; the D is unclear. The CDR3 coding sequence is TGTGCCTGGAGGGATGCCCGGAACACCGGGGAGCTGTTTTTT. It specifies CAWRDARNTGELFF.